This T cell receptor beta chain was captured in a study of T cell responses to AZD1222 COVID-19 vaccine. General study findings and limits: Repertoire sampling was restricted to post-peak T cell response timepoints. Females made up more of the donors, who were largely white British, and clonal diversity may have come out too low. Reportedly, nearly half the spike-specific TCRs target unmutated variant regions.

Details on this clone: What it binds is not known.

Libraries were prepared by immunoSEQ multiplex PCR; TCRdb keeps only in-frame clonotypes and omits some of them. Here the sample spans roughly 120,000 clones, 70% to 90% being singletons. The origin of this receptor is an adult in good health. The sequencing used peripheral blood, collected on day 0 of MenACWY control vaccination.

CDR3 in amino acids: CASSLSWGGTNEKLFF. In DNA form, the CDR3 reads TGTGCCAGCAGCTTAAGTTGGGGCGGAACTAATGAAAAACTGTTTTTT. The chain combines TRBV7-9 with TRBJ1-4, with D possibly TRBD1 on 5 matching bases. CDR1 SEHNR and CDR2 FQNEAQ come from the germline V gene (reference sequence). The CDR3 contains 16 residues. The V gene lost 2 bases and the J gene lost 1 base, with 11 bases spanning the gap.